What follows is one TCR beta chain and its context. Assay: immunoSEQ multiplex PCR; the TCRdb copy retains only in-frame clones and omits some. Of approximately 51,000 clones listed, 86% were seen once; the top ten hold around 5%. The entry originates in a study of blood T cell repertoires in COVID-19. V was pared by 1 base and J by 3 bases, with 10 bases between. The CDR3 covers 15 residues. Per germline, CDR1 PRHDT and CDR2 FYEKMQ (reference sequence). The clonotype was recovered from a man aged 35 to 55 with active COVID-19. The sequenced sample was peripheral blood. V gene TRBV13 combines with J gene TRBJ1-3; tentative D call: TRBD1 (6 bases). The CDR3 reads CASSLARGIGNTIYF. Here the CDR3 DNA reads TGTGCCAGCAGCTTAGCAAGGGGGATTGGAAACACCATATATTTT.